This T cell receptor (beta chain) was sequenced during a study of blood T cell repertoires in COVID-19. Overall study context: PBMCs, B-cell-depleted T cells, or T cells provided the cDNA or gDNA that made up the material.

Profiling relied on immunoSEQ multiplex PCR, and the TCRdb table lists in-frame clones only, not all of them. The data show about 77,000 clones, about 92% seen once. The CDR3 consists of 16 residues. The V segment lost 4 bases and the J segment 6 bases; nucleotides outside the gene matches: 11. The germline V gene has CDR1 LNHDA and CDR2 SQIVND (reference sequence). Sequenced input: peripheral blood. The sequence came from a woman aged 80 or older with active or convalescent COVID-19. This chain connects TRBV19 to TRBJ1-2, with TRBD1 matching over 10 bases. CDR3 residues: CASSNLGTGERDGYTF. The CDR3 DNA sequence: TGTGCCAGTAGTAACCTTGGGACAGGGGAACGAGATGGCTACACCTTC.